This T cell receptor beta chain was profiled in a study of cytomegalovirus exposure and HLA in healthy donors. Primers included in the PCR were 60 Vbeta and 13 Jbeta primers. The repertoire was sequenced with immunoSEQ multiplex PCR; TCRdb's copy has only in-frame clones and lacks some. Of approximately 110,000 clones in the sample, about three quarters were seen once. This CDR3 comprises 15 residues. Germline V gene sequence: CDR1 SGHTA, CDR2 FQGNSA. Trimming cost V 1 base and J 1 base, with 8 bases left between them. The V gene is TRBV7-2, the J gene TRBJ1-5; no reliable D call. Sequencing was carried out using PBMCs. The clonotype originates from a woman aged 55-69 years in good health and CMV-seropositive. The CDR3 loop reads CASSLEPRSNQPQHF. CDR3 nucleotide sequence: TGTGCCAGCAGCTTAGAGCCCCGCAGCAATCAGCCCCAGCATTTT.